The 5 T cell receptor beta chains below were found in one sample sequenced in a study of T cell changes during pregnancy in multiple sclerosis (dated by TCRdb to the late 2010s). Library preparation employed the immunoSEQ multiplex PCR assay. TCRdb obtained this table from immuneACCESS and retained in-frame rearrangements with V and J assigned. These tables miss some clones; where compared with another copy, unresolved V genes account for less than half of the shortfall, and the remainder is unexplained. This sample holds more than 65,000 clones; approximately 92% were observed only once. Jointly, the top ten make up 0.9% to 1.2% of the sample. The sequencing used peripheral blood, collected in the first trimester of pregnancy. These receptors were collected from a female donor with multiple sclerosis, enrolled in a pregnancy study.

This clone has ten or more counts. This sequence joins TRBV29-1 and TRBJ1-2, with D possibly TRBD1 on 5 matching bases. V lost 0 bases and J 6 bases, leaving 11 bases between the germline ends. The CDR3 runs 13 residues. Looked up from germline, CDR1 is SQVTM and CDR2 is ANQGSEA. Written as DNA, the CDR3 is TGCAGCGTTGAAGACGACAGACTTAATGGCTACACCTTC. The encoded protein is CSVEDDRLNGYTF.

The V and J genes are TRBV4-2 and TRBJ2-5; 7 bases agree with TRBD2. V lost 5 bases, J lost 5 bases, and 5 bases stayed unmatched. This CDR3 region has 13 residues. Germline CDR1 is LGHNA and CDR2 is YNFKEQ. DNA of the CDR3: TGTGCCAGCAGCTCTAGCGGCCTGGAGACCCAGTACTTC. It encodes CASSSSGLETQYF.

This rearrangement joins TRBV10-3 to TRBJ1-1; 8 bases are shared with TRBD1. V lost 5 bases and J lost 4; bases outside the gene matches: 12. There are 16 residues in the CDR3. Germline V gene data show CDR1 as ENHRY and CDR2 as SYGVKD. In DNA, the CDR3 is TGTGCCATCAGTCCCCCCCGGGGACAGGCTGTCACTGAAGCTTTCTTT. It codes for CAISPPRGQAVTEAFF.

This chain connects TRBV19 to TRBJ2-3; possible D gene TRBD1, 5 bases. The CDR3 is 14 amino acids. The germline gives CDR1 LNHDA, CDR2 SQIVND (reference sequence). V gave up 5 bases and J gave up 0 bases, with 9 bases separating them. This chain's CDR3 is CASSGAGSTDTQYF. Written as DNA, the CDR3 is TGTGCCAGTAGTGGGGCTGGGAGCACAGATACGCAGTATTTT.

Turning to this clone: In the same sample, other DNA sequences code for this CDR3. The chain carries TRBV20-1 and TRBJ2-5; the D is unclear. The V gene lost 0 bases and the J gene lost 5 bases, with 4 bases spanning the gap. The CDR3 spans 11 residues. Germline CDR1 DFQATT, CDR2 SNEGSKA (reference sequence). The CDR3, as DNA: TGCAGTGCTAGAGACAGGGAGACCCAGTACTTC. Protein product: CSARDRETQYF.